This T cell receptor (beta chain) was observed in a study of human versus mouse CDR3 diversity and MHC coevolution. The CDR3 length is 14 residues. Germline loops: CDR1 MNHNS, CDR2 SASEGT. V lost 6 bases and J lost 3, with 14 bases in between. This table comes from immunoSEQ multiplex PCR, and its TCRdb copy is limited to in-frame clones, with some not included. The sample shows 60,000 or so clones, 94% of them seen only once. The sample was naive CD4+ T cells from blood. The subset here: CD45RO-negative CD62L-positive naive CD4 T cells. The chain employs TRBV6-1 and TRBJ1-1, with a weak D call TRBD1 (5 bases). The receptor was derived from a person aged 55-75 years in good health. CDR3 protein: CASSQGRQHTEAFF. In nucleotides, the CDR3 is TGTGCCAGCAGCCAGGGAAGGCAGCACACTGAAGCTTTCTTT.